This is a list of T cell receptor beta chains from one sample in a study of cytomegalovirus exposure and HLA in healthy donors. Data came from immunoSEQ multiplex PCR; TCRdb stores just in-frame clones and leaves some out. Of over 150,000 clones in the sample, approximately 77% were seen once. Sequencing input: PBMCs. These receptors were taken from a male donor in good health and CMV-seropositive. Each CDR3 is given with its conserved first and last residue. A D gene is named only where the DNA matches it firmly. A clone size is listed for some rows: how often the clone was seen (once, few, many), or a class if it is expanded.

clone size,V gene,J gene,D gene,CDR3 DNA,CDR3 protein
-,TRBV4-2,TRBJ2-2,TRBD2,TGTGCCAGCAGCCAGTACCCGGGACTAGCGGGTCCGAACACCGGGGAGCTGTTTTTT,CASSQYPGLAGPNTGELFF
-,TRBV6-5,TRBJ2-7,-,TGTGCCAGCAGTGAAATTCGCGAAGCGCAGTACTTC,CASSEIREAQYF
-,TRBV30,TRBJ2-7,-,TGTGCCTGGAGTGTCAGGGGATCGTACGAGCAGTACTTC,CAWSVRGSYEQYF
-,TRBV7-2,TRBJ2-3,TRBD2,TGTGCCAGCAGCTTAGCGATGTCGGGGGGGACGCAGTATTTT,CASSLAMSGGTQYF
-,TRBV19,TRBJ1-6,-,TGTGCCAGTAGCCTAGTAGTTCTGAATTCACCCCTCCACTTT,CASSLVVLNSPLHF
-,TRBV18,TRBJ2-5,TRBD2,TGTGCCAGCCCCCCCGGGGGGCAAGAGACCCAGTACTTC,CASPPGGQETQYF
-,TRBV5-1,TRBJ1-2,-,TGCGCCAGCAGCTCGGGCGGAGGGGGGGGCAAGTATGGCTACACCTTC,CASSSGGGGGKYGYTF
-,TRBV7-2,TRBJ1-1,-,TGTGCCAGCAGCTTCGACAGAGGGAGGGCTTTCTTT,CASSFDRGRAFF
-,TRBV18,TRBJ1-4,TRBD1,TGTGCCAGCTCACCAGGGACAGGGAGTGAAAAACTGTTTTTT,CASSPGTGSEKLFF
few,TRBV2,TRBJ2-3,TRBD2,TGTGCCAGCAATGGTCAGAGCGGGGGGTTCACAGATACGCAGTATTTT,CASNGQSGGFTDTQYF
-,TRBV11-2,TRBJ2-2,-,TGTGCCAGCAGCTTAGACGGGTCGAACACCGGGGAGCTGTTTTTT,CASSLDGSNTGELFF
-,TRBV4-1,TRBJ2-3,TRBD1,TGCGCCAGCAGCCAAGAAGGCAGACAGGGGCGTACAGATACGCAGTATTTT,CASSQEGRQGRTDTQYF
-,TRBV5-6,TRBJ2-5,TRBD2,TGTGCCAGCAGCGGCCCGGGACTAGCCCGCCAAGAGACCCAGTACTTC,CASSGPGLARQETQYF
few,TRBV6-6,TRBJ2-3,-,TGTGCCAGCAGTTACGGGCGGGACAGATCCACAGATACGCAGTATTTT,CASSYGRDRSTDTQYF
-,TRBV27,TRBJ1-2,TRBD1,TGTGCCAGCAGTCCGACAGGGGCTCACTATGGCTACACCTTC,CASSPTGAHYGYTF
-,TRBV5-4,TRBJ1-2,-,TGTGCCAGCAGCTTGGCCTTATGGGGCAGGCTGCAGAACTATGGCTACACCTTC,CASSLALWGRLQNYGYTF
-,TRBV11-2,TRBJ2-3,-,TGTGCCAGCAGCTACTCAGATACGCAGTATTTT,CASSYSDTQYF
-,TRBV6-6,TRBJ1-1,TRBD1,TGTGCCAGCAGTCTAGGGACAGCTGAAGCTTTCTTT,CASSLGTAEAFF
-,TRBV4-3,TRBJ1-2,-,TGCGCCAGCAGCCAAGAGCGGATTCTGGGTCCCTATGGCTACACCTTC,CASSQERILGPYGYTF
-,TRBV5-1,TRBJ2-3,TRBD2,TGCGCCAGCAGCATCTCTAGCGGGGTGACAGATACGCAGTATTTT,CASSISSGVTDTQYF
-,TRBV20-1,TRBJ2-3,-,TGCAGTGCTCTCGGTACAGATACGCAGTATTTT,CSALGTDTQYF
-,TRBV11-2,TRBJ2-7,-,TGTGCCAGCAGCTTAGAACGGTTATACGAGCAGTACTTC,CASSLERLYEQYF
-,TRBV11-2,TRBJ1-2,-,TGTGCCAGCAGCTTCGGGGGGCGCGGTGGCTACACCTTC,CASSFGGRGGYTF
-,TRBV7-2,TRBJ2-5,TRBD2,TGTGCCAGCAGCTTAGCGGGACTAGCGGGGGAGACCCAGTACTTC,CASSLAGLAGETQYF
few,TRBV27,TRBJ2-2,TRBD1,TGTGCCAGCAGTTTTGGGACAGGGGTGGGGACCGGGGAGCTGTTTTTT,CASSFGTGVGTGELFF
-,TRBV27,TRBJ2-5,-,TGTGCCAGCAGTTTAAGGGGTGAGCAGTACTTC,CASSLRGEQYF
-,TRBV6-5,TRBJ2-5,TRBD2,TGTGCCAGCAGCGACTGGGCGGGGGGGCAAGAGACCCAGTACTTC,CASSDWAGGQETQYF
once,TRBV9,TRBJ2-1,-,TGTGCCAGCAGCGTAGCTAGTGGCTATTACAATGAGCAGTTCTTC,CASSVASGYYNEQFF
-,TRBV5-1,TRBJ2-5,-,TGCGCCAGCAGCTTGGGGGACACCCGAAGGGAGACCCAGTACTTC,CASSLGDTRRETQYF
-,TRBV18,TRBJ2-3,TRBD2,TGTGCCAGCTCCAGTGGGGGGGCAGATACGCAGTATTTT,CASSSGGADTQYF
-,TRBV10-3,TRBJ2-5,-,TGTGCCATCAGTGAGTCGGAAATAAACAGGGACCAAGAGACCCAGTACTTC,CAISESEINRDQETQYF
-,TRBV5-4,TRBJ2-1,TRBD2,TGTGCCAGCAGCTTTAGCGGGGCTCGCTCCTACAATGAGCAGTTCTTC,CASSFSGARSYNEQFF
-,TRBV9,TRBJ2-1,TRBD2,TGTGCCAGCAGCGTCTCAGCGGGACTAGCGGGATTCAATGAGCAGTTCTTC,CASSVSAGLAGFNEQFF
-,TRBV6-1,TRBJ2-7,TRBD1,TGTGCCAGCAGTGCCCCGGGACAGGGAACGTACGAGCAGTACTTC,CASSAPGQGTYEQYF
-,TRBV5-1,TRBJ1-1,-,TGCGCCAGCAGCTTGACGGGGAGAACTGAAGCTTTCTTT,CASSLTGRTEAFF
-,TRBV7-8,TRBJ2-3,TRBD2,TGTGCCAGCAGTTCCCCCGAGGCTAGCGGGCGCCCAAGCACAGATACGCAGTATTTT,CASSSPEASGRPSTDTQYF
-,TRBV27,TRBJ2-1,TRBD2,TGTGCCAGCAGTTTGGGCGGGGGGGCCTACAATGAGCAGTTCTTC,CASSLGGGAYNEQFF
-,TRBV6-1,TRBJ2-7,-,TGTGCCAGCAGTGAATGGGGCAGCCCCTACGAGCAGTACTTC,CASSEWGSPYEQYF
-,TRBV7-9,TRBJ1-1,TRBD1,TGTTCCAGCAGTTTAGGGGGCCTTTTGAACACTGAAGCTTTCTTT,CSSSLGGLLNTEAFF
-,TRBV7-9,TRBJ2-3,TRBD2,TGTGCCAGCAGCCGCCGGACTAGCGGGGGAGACCTCACAGATACGCAGTATTTT,CASSRRTSGGDLTDTQYF
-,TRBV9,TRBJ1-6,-,TGTGCCAGCAGCCACTTCAAGACCTGGGGCAATTCACCCCTCCACTTT,CASSHFKTWGNSPLHF